The T cell receptor (beta chain) under discussion was sequenced for a study of T cell changes during pregnancy in multiple sclerosis. TCRdb's copy holds only in-frame clones and misses some; the assay was immunoSEQ multiplex PCR. The sample holds roughly 110,000 clones, 85% to 95% seen once. Germline lookup yields CDR1 SGHTA and CDR2 FQGTGA. With 5 bases clipped from V and 6 bases from J, the junction kept 6 bases outside the gene matches. The CDR3 consists of 14 residues. The chain couples TRBV7-3 to TRBJ2-3, with 9 bases lining up with TRBD1. The material was peripheral blood, obtained after pregnancy. This TCR came from a female donor with multiple sclerosis, enrolled in a pregnancy study. In nucleotides, the CDR3 is TGTGCCAGCAGCCAGGGACAGGGCAAGGATACGCAGTATTTT. This sequence encodes CASSQGQGKDTQYF. Together with reference TRBV7-3 and TRBJ2-3, the CDR3 gives the full variable domain: GAGVSQTPSNKVTEKGKYVELRCDPISGHTALYWYRQSLGQGPEFLIYFQGTGAADDSGLPNDRFFAVRPEGSVSTLKIQRTERGDSAVYLCASSQGQGKDTQYFGPGTRLTVL.